The 30 T cell receptor beta chains given below trace back to one sample, sequenced in a study of OX40 agonist ivuxolimab in advanced cancers. Produced via immunoSEQ multiplex PCR; TCRdb's table is partial and in-frame only. The data hold about 98,000 clones, with more than 85% observed a single time. This sample comprised CD4+ or CD8+ T cells sorted from blood, obtained in a trial of the OX40 agonist ivuxolimab. The receptors were gathered from an adult with an advanced solid tumor such as melanoma, head and neck, liver or kidney cancer.

The V call is TRBV18, the J call TRBJ1-6, with a tentative D call TRBD1 (5 bases). Germline loops: CDR1 KGHSH, CDR2 LQKENI. V was pared by 2 bases and J by 8 bases, with 10 bases between. The CDR3 is made up of 14 amino acids. This CDR3 reads CASSPTQGDSPLHF. The CDR3 DNA reads as TGTGCCAGCTCACCAACCCAGGGCGATTCACCCCTCCACTTT.

The chain is built from TRBV19 and TRBJ2-4; D is ambiguous. From germline, CDR1 is LNHDA and CDR2 SQIVND (reference sequence). V was cut by 1 base and J by 7 bases, with 5 bases left in between. This CDR3 has 12 residues. DNA of the CDR3: TGTGCCAGTAGTATAGTAGGGAACATTCAGTACTTC. Its translation: CASSIVGNIQYF. Using reference TRBV19 and TRBJ2-4 for the parts outside the CDR3, the full variable domain is DGGITQSPKYLFRKEGQNVTLSCEQNLNHDAMYWYRQDPGQGLRLIYYSQIVNDFQKGDIAEGYSVSREKKESFPLTVTSAQKNPTAFYLCASSIVGNIQYFGAGTRLSVL.

Of note for this clone: The junction does not match germline at one end; this may be a read error. The chain links TRBV7-7 to TRBJ2-1; TRBD2 aligns across 8 bases. The CDR3 has 13 residues. In germline, CDR1 is SSHAT, CDR2 FNYEAQ (reference sequence). CDR3: CASSASGYNEQFF. CDR3 sequence (DNA): TGTGCTAGCAGTGCTAGCGGGTACAATGAGCAGTTCTTC.

The rearrangement links TRBV18 to TRBJ2-3, with D unclear. The V end was cut by 3 bases, the J end by 0 bases, with 16 bases between. Germline CDR1 and CDR2: KGHSH and LQKENI. The CDR3 length is 17 residues. The CDR3 region has the DNA TGTGCCAGCTCACCTTCGCCACCGATGACTAGCACAGATACGCAGTATTTT. Its translation is CASSPSPPMTSTDTQYF. The full variable domain, in which reference TRBV18 and TRBJ2-3 provide the parts outside the CDR3, is NAGVMQNPRHLVRRRGQEARLRCSPMKGHSHVYWYRQLPEEGLKFMVYLQKENIIDESGMPKERFSAEFPKEGPSILRIQQVVRGDSAAYFCASSPSPPMTSTDTQYFGPGTRLTVL.

The genes are TRBV6-1 and TRBJ1-5; no firm D call. This CDR3 region has 14 residues. Germline V gives CDR1 MNHNS, CDR2 SASEGT. Deletions cut 4 bases from V and 9 bases from J, with 16 bases between. CDR3 amino acids: CASSGGQRMPPQHF. The CDR3 region has the DNA TGTGCCAGCAGTGGCGGTCAGCGCATGCCGCCCCAGCATTTT.

This chain links TRBV28 with TRBJ2-6, with D possibly TRBD1 on 6 matching bases. Trimming pared 7 bases from V and 2 bases from J, leaving 9 bases between. Per the germline V gene, CDR1 is MDHEN and CDR2 is SYDVKM. CDR3 length: 14 residues. In DNA form, the CDR3 reads TGTGCCAGCAACAGGGTCGCTGGGGCCAACGTCCTGACTTTC. It codes for CASNRVAGANVLTF. Variable domain in full (rest from reference TRBV28 and TRBJ2-6): DVKVTQSSRYLVKRTGEKVFLECVQDMDHENMFWYRQDPGLGLRLIYFSYDVKMKEKGDIPEGYSVSREKKERFSLILESASTNQTSMYLCASNRVAGANVLTFGAGSRLTVL.

This clone came up once. The V call is TRBV4-1, the J call TRBJ2-1; TRBD2 matches at 12 bases. Losses at the gene ends were 2 bases for V and 10 bases for J; bases not matched to a gene: 9. The CDR3 has 16 amino acids. Per germline, CDR1 MGHRA and CDR2 YSYEKL. Here the CDR3 reads CASSQITSGRSGEQFF. The CDR3, as DNA: TGCGCCAGCAGCCAAATTACTAGCGGGAGGTCCGGGGAGCAGTTCTTC.

In its sample, this clone was seen once. The chain links TRBV5-1 to TRBJ1-6; unclear D gene. The CDR3 is 15 residues long. CDR1 and CDR2 (germline): SGHRS, YFSETQ. V shed 4 bases and J shed 4 bases, with 12 bases lying between them. Here the CDR3 DNA reads TGCGCCAGCAGCCCCGGGCAGGTTTATAATTCACCCCTCCACTTT. This gives the protein CASSPGQVYNSPLHF.

The chain carries TRBV30 and TRBJ2-3; 7 bases are a match to TRBD2. Germline V lookup: CDR1 GTSNPN, CDR2 SVGIG (reference sequence). V was pared by 4 bases and J by 0 bases, with 4 bases of the junction left unmatched. The CDR3 consists of 14 residues. The CDR3, as DNA: TGTGCCTGGACGAGCGGGACCAGCACAGATACGCAGTATTTT. Its translation: CAWTSGTSTDTQYF. Full variable domain (missing parts from reference TRBV30 and TRBJ2-3): SQTIHQWPATLVQPVGSPLSLECTVEGTSNPNLYWYRQAAGRGLQLLFYSVGIGQISSEVPQNLSASRPQDRQFILSSKKLLLSDSGFYLCAWTSGTSTDTQYFGPGTRLTVL.

This chain joins TRBV30 and TRBJ2-3; D not certain. In germline, CDR1 is GTSNPN, CDR2 SVGIG (reference sequence). The CDR3 consists of 13 residues. V gave up 3 bases and J gave up 2 bases, with 9 bases separating them. CDR3 sequence reads: CAWRELNTDTQYF. CDR3 in DNA: TGTGCCTGGAGAGAGTTAAACACAGATACGCAGTATTTT.

The chain joins TRBV11-3 to TRBJ1-1; D unclear. Germline CDR1 is SGHNT and CDR2 is YENEEA. The CDR3 sequence is 15 residues long. V lost 5 bases, J lost 0 bases, and 13 bases lay in between. The CDR3 DNA follows: TGTGCCAGCAGCCCCCGAGTGTCCCTGAACACTGAAGCTTTCTTT. This translates into CASSPRVSLNTEAFF.

This rearrangement joins TRBV27 to TRBJ1-6, with D tentatively TRBD1 (5 bases). Trimming took off 2 bases at V and 0 bases at J, with 8 bases between the two ends. Germline CDR1 is MNHEY and CDR2 is SMNVEV (reference sequence). CDR3 length equals 16 residues. The chain's CDR3 is CASSLNGGSYNSPLHF. Written as DNA, the CDR3 is TGTGCCAGCAGTTTAAACGGGGGCTCCTATAATTCACCCCTCCACTTT.

The chain uses TRBV7-2 and TRBJ2-5; D not certain. V gave up 4 bases and J gave up 4 bases, with 10 bases separating them. Germline lookup yields CDR1 SGHTA and CDR2 FQGNSA. The CDR3 sequence is 13 residues long. CDR3 sequence: CASSSRIRETQYF. In DNA, the CDR3 is TGTGCCAGCAGCTCTCGGATTCGAGAGACCCAGTACTTC.

The chain joins TRBV6-4 to TRBJ2-2, with 8 bases aligning to TRBD2. This CDR3 has 16 residues. After removal of 2 bases from V and 3 bases from J, the junction contained 5 bases not matched to a gene. CDR1 is MRHNA and CDR2 is SNTAGT in the germline V gene. The CDR3 coding sequence is TGTGCCAGCAGTGACAATAGCGGGAAGTACACCGGGGAGCTGTTTTTT. This codes for CASSDNSGKYTGELFF.

This clone was recorded once. The chain links TRBV4-3 to TRBJ2-4; 12 positions match TRBD1. This CDR3 region has 17 residues. Germline CDR1 LGHNA, CDR2 YSLEER. The junction had 4 bases not matched to a gene; V was cut back by 1 base and J by 3 bases. The CDR3 DNA is TGCGCCAGCAGCCAAGCAGGGACAGGGGGCTTCAAAAACATTCAGTACTTC. It codes for CASSQAGTGGFKNIQYF.

The sample holds one count of this clone. V gene TRBV29-1 combines with J gene TRBJ2-1; D is uncertain. V was clipped by 7 bases and J by 2 bases, with 12 bases between them. The CDR3 extends over 13 amino acids. Germline values: CDR1 SQVTM, CDR2 ANQGSEA. The CDR3 coding sequence is TGCAGCGGGTTAGCCAGTCCCTACAATGAGCAGTTCTTC. Encoded protein: CSGLASPYNEQFF.

The chain combines TRBV6-6 with TRBJ1-2; D gene uncertain. The CDR3 loop spans 14 amino acids. Germline CDR1 and CDR2: MNHNY and SVGAGI (reference sequence). Trimming stripped 0 bases from V and 8 bases from J, with 13 bases between. CDR3 DNA sequence: TGTGCCAGCAGTTACTCGACCAGCCCAGGAGGCTACACCTTC. Translating gives CASSYSTSPGGYTF.

V usage is TRBV12-5 and J usage is TRBJ2-1; 13 bases line up with TRBD2. The CDR3 runs 24 residues. Germline trimming cut 1 base from V and 2 bases from J; bases unmatched to any gene: 23. Germline CDR1 and CDR2: LGHNT and FRNRAP. CDR3 DNA sequence: TGTGCTAGTGGTTTGGCACGACTCCCTTTGGGACTAGCGGGAACCGAGGGAACCTACAATGAGCAGTTCTTC. Translating gives CASGLARLPLGLAGTEGTYNEQFF.

This clone occurred once. The CDR3, as DNA: TGTGCCAGCAGTGAGTGGGATCGCGCGGGGGAGCAGTACGTC. Amino acid sequence: CASSEWDRAGEQYV. The chain links TRBV6-5 to TRBJ2-7, with D perhaps TRBD2 (6 bases). The CDR3 consists of 14 residues. Trimming stripped 5 bases from V and 7 bases from J, with 18 bases between. The germline V gene encodes CDR1 MNHEY and CDR2 SVGAGI.

V usage is TRBV10-2 and J usage is TRBJ2-1, with 10 bases aligning to TRBD2. The CDR3 is made up of 14 amino acids. CDR1 is WSHSY, CDR2 SAAADI, per germline. Losses at the gene ends were 10 bases for V and 6 bases for J; bases not matched to a gene: 9. The CDR3 loop is CAITSSGGTNEQFF. The CDR3 nucleotides read TGCGCCATTACTTCTAGCGGGGGCACCAATGAGCAGTTCTTC.

This clone has only one observation. This chain uses TRBV7-8 with TRBJ2-7; D gene ambiguous. The CDR3 is 15 residues long. The V and J ends lost 4 bases and 1 base respectively, with 14 bases between them. Germline CDR1 and CDR2: SGHVS and FQNEAQ. The CDR3 DNA follows: TGTGCCAGCAGCTCTACGGCACAGATGTCCTACGAGCAGTACTTC. This encodes CASSSTAQMSYEQYF.

This chain uses TRBV19 with TRBJ1-5, with 7 bases fitting TRBD1. Germline assignment: CDR1 LNHDA and CDR2 SQIVND (reference sequence). The CDR3 consists of 15 residues. After removal of 7 bases from V and 3 bases from J, the junction contained 9 bases not matched to a gene. The CDR3, as DNA: TGTGCCAGTACCTCCCTGACAGGGCTCAATCAGCCCCAGCATTTT. Protein sequence: CASTSLTGLNQPQHF.

The V and J genes are TRBV6-1 and TRBJ2-1; D possibly corresponds to TRBD1 (6 bases). Trimming took off 10 bases at V and 6 bases at J, with 16 bases between the two ends. Germline CDR1 is MNHNS and CDR2 is SASEGT. The CDR3 runs to 13 residues. The CDR3: CATDRDTLNEQFF. The CDR3, as DNA: TGTGCCACCGACCGGGACACACTCAATGAGCAGTTCTTC.

This rearrangement joins TRBV9 to TRBJ2-1, with D unresolved. This CDR3 has 15 amino acids. Germline V gene data show CDR1 as SGDLS and CDR2 as YYNGEE. Trimming removed 0 bases from V and 4 bases from J, with 11 bases in between. The CDR3 spells CASSVVGLVYNEQFF. As DNA, the CDR3 is TGTGCCAGCAGCGTAGTTGGGCTAGTGTACAATGAGCAGTTCTTC.

The chain couples TRBV6-6 to TRBJ1-2; D is unresolved. With 10 bases removed from V and 4 bases from J, the gap between germline ends came to 16 bases. CDR3 length: 13 residues. Germline V lookup: CDR1 MNHNY, CDR2 SVGAGI (reference sequence). CDR3 coding DNA: TGTGCCACCTCTCTGCGAGGACCCTATGGCTACACCTTC. It specifies CATSLRGPYGYTF.

The rearrangement uses TRBV4-1 and TRBJ2-1, with D unresolved. The germline V gene has CDR1 MGHRA and CDR2 YSYEKL. With 0 bases removed from V and 2 bases from J, the gap between germline ends came to 5 bases. This CDR3 has 14 residues. The CDR3 DNA reads TGCGCCAGCAGCCAAGAAACTCCCTACAATGAGCAGTTCTTC. It codes for CASSQETPYNEQFF.

Written as DNA, the CDR3 is TGTGCCAGTAGTACTCTACACCTACAGGGAGGGGACACTGAAGCTTTCTTT. It yields the protein CASSTLHLQGGDTEAFF. The chain has TRBV19 and TRBJ1-1; maybe TRBD1 (6 bases). Germline V lookup: CDR1 LNHDA, CDR2 SQIVND (reference sequence). V was cut by 4 bases and J by 3 bases, with 21 bases left in between. The length of the CDR3 is 17 residues.

The rearrangement links TRBV28 to TRBJ1-2; a possible D gene is TRBD1 (5 bases). The CDR3 runs to 12 residues. Germline lookup yields CDR1 MDHEN and CDR2 SYDVKM. Deletions cut 2 bases from V and 6 bases from J, with 7 bases between. Here the CDR3 DNA reads TGTGCCAGCAGTTTACCCAGGGATGGCTACACCTTC. Its translation is CASSLPRDGYTF.

CDR3 coding DNA: TGTGCCAGCAGCTTTGCCGGCGTGAACACTGAAGCTTTCTTT. Translating it yields CASSFAGVNTEAFF. The V call is TRBV7-2, the J call TRBJ1-1; D gene uncertain. The V gene lost 3 bases and the J gene lost 0 bases, with 8 bases spanning the gap. The CDR3 is made up of 14 amino acids. CDR1 is SGHTA, CDR2 FQGNSA, per germline. Full variable domain (rest looked up from reference TRBV7-2 and TRBJ1-1): GAGVSQSPSNKVTEKGKDVELRCDPISGHTALYWYRQSLGQGLEFLIYFQGNSAPDKSGLPSDRFSAERTGGSVSTLTIQRTQQEDSAVYLCASSFAGVNTEAFFGQGTRLTVV.

The V call is TRBV30, the J call TRBJ2-3; D gene ambiguous. Trimming removed 0 bases at V and 0 bases at J, with 7 bases between. There are 14 residues in the CDR3. Germline lookup yields CDR1 GTSNPN and CDR2 SVGIG (reference sequence). CDR3 in DNA: TGTGCCTGGAGTGTAGGTGGAAGCACAGATACGCAGTATTTT. It specifies CAWSVGGSTDTQYF.